The TCR beta chain under discussion was sequenced for a study of blood T cell repertoires in COVID-19. Study summary: The origin of the acute and convalescent COVID-19 samples was the United States, Italy and Spain.

As originally analysed: Amplification from reference gene primers served as the basis for estimated nucleated cell counts. Measured with immunoSEQ multiplex PCR; TCRdb has only the in-frame clones, and not every one. From that table come the V and J calls and clone size; the DNA was used to work out D and trimming. The table lists 55,000 to 65,000 clones, approximately 83% of them singletons. The sequencing sample was made of peripheral blood. The clonotype comes from a woman older than 75 with acute or convalescent COVID-19.

CDR3: CASSFRGIGEQYF. The DNA of the CDR3 is TGTGCCAGCAGTTTTAGGGGGATCGGCGAGCAGTACTTC. V gene TRBV12-3 or TRBV12-4 combines with J gene TRBJ2-7, with D perhaps matching TRBD1 (6 bases). The CDR3 has 13 amino acids. Trimming took 3 bases from V and 6 from J, leaving 12 bases between them.